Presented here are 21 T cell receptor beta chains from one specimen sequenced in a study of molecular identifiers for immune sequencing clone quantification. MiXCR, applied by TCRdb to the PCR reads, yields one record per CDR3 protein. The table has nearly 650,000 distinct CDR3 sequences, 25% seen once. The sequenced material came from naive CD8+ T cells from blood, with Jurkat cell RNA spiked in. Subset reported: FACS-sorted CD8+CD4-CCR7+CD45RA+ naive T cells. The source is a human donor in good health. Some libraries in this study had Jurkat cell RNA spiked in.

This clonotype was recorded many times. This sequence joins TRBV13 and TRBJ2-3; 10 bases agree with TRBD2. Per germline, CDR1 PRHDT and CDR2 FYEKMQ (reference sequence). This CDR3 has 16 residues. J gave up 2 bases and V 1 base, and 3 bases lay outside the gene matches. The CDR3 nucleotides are TGTGCCAGCAGCTTAGTTCTAGCGGGGGTCACAGATACGCAGTATTTT. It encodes CASSLVLAGVTDTQYF. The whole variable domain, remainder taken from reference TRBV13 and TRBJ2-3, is AAGVIQSPRHLIKEKRETATLKCYPIPRHDTVYWYQQGPGQDPQFLISFYEKMQSDKGSIPDRFSAQQFSDYHSELNMSSLELGDSALYFCASSLVLAGVTDTQYFGPGTRLTVL.

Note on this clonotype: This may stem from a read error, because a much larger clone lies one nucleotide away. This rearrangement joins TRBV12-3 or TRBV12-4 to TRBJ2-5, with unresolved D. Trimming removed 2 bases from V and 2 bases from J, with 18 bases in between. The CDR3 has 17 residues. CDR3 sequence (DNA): TGTGCCAGCAGTTTACTTTCCGGACGGAACGTACAAGAGACCCAGTACTTC. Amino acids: CASSLLSGRNVQETQYF.

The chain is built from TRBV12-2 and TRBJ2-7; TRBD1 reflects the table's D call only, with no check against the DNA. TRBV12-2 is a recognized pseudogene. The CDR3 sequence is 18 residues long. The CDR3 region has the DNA TGTGCAAGTCGCCGCCCGGGACAGGGGCTAGTTGTGGGCTACGAGCAGTACTTC. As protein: CASRRPGQGLVVGYEQYF.

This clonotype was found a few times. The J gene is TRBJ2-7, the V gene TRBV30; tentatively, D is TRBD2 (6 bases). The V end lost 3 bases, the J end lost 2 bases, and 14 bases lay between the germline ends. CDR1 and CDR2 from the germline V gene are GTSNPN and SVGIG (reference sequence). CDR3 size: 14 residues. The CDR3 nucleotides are TGTGCCTGGAGCCTTGGGGGGTTAGCCTACGAGCAGTACTTC. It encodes CAWSLGGLAYEQYF.

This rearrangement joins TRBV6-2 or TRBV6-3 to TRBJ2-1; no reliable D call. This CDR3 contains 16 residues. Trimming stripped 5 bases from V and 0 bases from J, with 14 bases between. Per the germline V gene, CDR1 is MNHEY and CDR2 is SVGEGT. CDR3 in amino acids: CASSTQAVPSYNEQFF. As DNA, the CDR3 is TGTGCCAGCAGTACCCAGGCGGTACCCTCCTACAATGAGCAGTTCTTC.

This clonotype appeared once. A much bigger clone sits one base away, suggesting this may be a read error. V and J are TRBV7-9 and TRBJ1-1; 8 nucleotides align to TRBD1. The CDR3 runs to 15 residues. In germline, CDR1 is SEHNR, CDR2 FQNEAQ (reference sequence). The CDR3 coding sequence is TGTGCCAGCAGCTTATGGACAGGGATGAACACTGAAGCTTACTTT. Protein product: CASSLWTGMNTEAYF.

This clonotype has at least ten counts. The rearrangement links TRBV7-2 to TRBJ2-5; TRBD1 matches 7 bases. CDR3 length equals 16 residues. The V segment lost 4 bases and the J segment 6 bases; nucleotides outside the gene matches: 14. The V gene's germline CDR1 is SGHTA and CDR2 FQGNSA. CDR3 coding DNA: TGTGCCAGCAGCTCCCCCACATCGACAGGGTCAAAGACCCAGTACTTC. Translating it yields CASSSPTSTGSKTQYF.

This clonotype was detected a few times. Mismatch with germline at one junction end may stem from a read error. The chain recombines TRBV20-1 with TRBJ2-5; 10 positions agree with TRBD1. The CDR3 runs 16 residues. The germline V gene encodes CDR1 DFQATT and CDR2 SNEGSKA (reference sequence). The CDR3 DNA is TGCAGTGCTAGAGAGACCGCGACAGGGGGCAAAGAGACCCAGTATTTC. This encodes CSARETATGGKETQYF.

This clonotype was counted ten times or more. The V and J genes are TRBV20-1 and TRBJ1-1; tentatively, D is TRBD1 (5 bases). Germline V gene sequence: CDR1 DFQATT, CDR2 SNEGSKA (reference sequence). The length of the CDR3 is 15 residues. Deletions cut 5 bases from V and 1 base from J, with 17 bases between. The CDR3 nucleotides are TGCAGTGCTGGAAGGCCCTTCGGACAGAACACTGAAGCTTTCTTT. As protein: CSAGRPFGQNTEAFF.

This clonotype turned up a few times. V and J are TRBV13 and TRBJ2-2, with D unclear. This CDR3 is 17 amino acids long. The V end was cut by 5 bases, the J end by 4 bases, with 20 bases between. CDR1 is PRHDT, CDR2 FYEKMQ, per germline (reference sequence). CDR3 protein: CASSGEVQAVSTGELFF. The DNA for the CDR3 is TGTGCCAGCAGCGGAGAGGTCCAGGCAGTTAGCACCGGGGAGCTGTTTTTT.

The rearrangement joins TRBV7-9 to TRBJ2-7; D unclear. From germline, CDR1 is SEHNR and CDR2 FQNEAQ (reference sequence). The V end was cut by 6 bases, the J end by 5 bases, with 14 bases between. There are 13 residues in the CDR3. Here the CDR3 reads CASSYLGSDEQYF. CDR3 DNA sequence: TGTGCCAGCAGTTATCTGGGGTCGGACGAGCAGTACTTC.

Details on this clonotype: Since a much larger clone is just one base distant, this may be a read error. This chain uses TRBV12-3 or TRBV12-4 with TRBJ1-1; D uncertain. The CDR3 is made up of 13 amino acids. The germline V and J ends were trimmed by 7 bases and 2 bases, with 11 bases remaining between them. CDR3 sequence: CASTPIVNTEAFF. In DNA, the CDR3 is TGTGCCAGCACCCCGATTGTTAACACTGAAGCTTTCTTT.

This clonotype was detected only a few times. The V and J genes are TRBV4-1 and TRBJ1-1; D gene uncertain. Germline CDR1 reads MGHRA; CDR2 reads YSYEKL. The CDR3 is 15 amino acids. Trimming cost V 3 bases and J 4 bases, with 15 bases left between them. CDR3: CASSHHLNQITEAFF. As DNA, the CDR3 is TGCGCCAGCAGCCATCACCTTAATCAGATCACTGAAGCTTTCTTT.

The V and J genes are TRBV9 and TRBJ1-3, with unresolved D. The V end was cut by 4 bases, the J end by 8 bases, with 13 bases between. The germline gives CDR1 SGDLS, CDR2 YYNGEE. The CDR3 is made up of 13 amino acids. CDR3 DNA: TGTGCCAGCAGCCTATGGACCGAAGACACCATATATTTT. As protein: CASSLWTEDTIYF.

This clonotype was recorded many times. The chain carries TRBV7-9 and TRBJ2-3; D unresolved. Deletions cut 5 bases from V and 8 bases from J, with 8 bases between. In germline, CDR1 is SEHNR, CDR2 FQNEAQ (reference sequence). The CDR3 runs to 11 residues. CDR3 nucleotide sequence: TGTGCCAGCAGCCCCCGGGTTACGCAGTATTTT. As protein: CASSPRVTQYF.

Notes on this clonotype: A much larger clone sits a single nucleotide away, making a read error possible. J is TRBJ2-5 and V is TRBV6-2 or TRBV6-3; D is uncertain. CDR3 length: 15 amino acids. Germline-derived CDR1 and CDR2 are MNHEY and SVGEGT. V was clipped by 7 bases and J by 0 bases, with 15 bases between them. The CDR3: CASTKGFTYQETQYF. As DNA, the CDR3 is TGTGCCAGCACAAAGGGATTCACGTACCAAGAGACCCAGTACTTC.

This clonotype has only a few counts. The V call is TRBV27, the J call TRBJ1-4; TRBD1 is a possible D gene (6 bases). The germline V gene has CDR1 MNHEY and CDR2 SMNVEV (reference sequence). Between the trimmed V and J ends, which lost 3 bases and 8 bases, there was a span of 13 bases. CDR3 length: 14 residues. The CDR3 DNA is TGTGCCAGCAGTTTTCTGGGGGGCGAGGAAAAACTGTTTTTT. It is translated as CASSFLGGEEKLFF.

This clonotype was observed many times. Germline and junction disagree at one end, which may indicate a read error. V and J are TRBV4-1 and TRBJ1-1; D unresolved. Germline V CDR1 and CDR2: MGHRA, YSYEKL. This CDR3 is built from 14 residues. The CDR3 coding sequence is TGTGCCAGCAGCCCTAAAGGAGGGTACACTGAAGCTTTCTTT. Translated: CASSPKGGYTEAFF.

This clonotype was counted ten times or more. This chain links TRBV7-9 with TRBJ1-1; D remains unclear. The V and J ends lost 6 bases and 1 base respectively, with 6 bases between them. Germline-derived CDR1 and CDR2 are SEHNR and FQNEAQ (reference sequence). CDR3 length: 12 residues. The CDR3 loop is CASRLENTEAFF. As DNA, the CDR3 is TGTGCCAGCAGACTGGAGAACACTGAAGCTTTCTTT.

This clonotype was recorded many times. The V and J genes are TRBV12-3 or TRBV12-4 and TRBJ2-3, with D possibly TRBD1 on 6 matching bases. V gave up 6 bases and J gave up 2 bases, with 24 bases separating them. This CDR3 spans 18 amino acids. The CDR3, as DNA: TGTGCCAGCAGCACAATCCGGGACATGGGAAAGAACACAGATACGCAGTATTTT. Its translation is CASSTIRDMGKNTDTQYF.

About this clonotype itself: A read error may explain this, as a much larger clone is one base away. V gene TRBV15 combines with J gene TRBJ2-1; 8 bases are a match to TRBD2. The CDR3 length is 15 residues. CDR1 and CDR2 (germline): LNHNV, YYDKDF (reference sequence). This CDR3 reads CATSRQREWYNERFF. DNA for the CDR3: TGTGCCACCAGCCGACAGCGGGAGTGGTACAATGAGCGGTTCTTC. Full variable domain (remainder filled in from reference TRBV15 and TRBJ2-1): DAMVIQNPRYQVTQFGKPVTLSCSQTLNHNVMYWYQQKSSQAPKLLFHYYDKDFNNEADTPDNFQSRRPNTSFCFLDIRSPGLGDTAMYLCATSRQREWYNERFFGPGTRLTVL.